This TCR beta chain was recorded in a study of beta chain features in type 1 diabetes. Reverse transcription of all isolated RNA meant that expressed TCRB transcripts were sequenced. The assay was immunoSEQ multiplex PCR, and TCRdb's table has in-frame clones only and misses some. The sample includes some 150,000 clones, about 7% seen only once; the top ten take approximately 1.5%. Sorting of CD4+ naive, central memory, regulatory and stem cell-like memory cells was performed via CD45RO/CCR7/CD25/CD127/CD95/CD27. This clone was counted a few times. Its matching antigen is unknown. Study-level results: Possible PCR preference for shorter templates applied equally to patients and controls.

Germline CDR1 is SGHTA and CDR2 is FQGTGA. There are 13 residues in the CDR3. V gave up 5 bases and J gave up 5 bases; unmatched junction bases: 4. The chain recombines TRBV7-3 with TRBJ2-5; 8 nucleotides line up with TRBD2. The sequence was obtained from a woman aged 25 to 45 in good health. Sequenced material: central memory CD4+ T cells from blood. CDR3 DNA sequence: TGTGCCAGCAGCCCGGGACTAGTGGAGACCCAGTACTTC. Its translation: CASSPGLVETQYF.